This entry lists 32 T cell receptor beta chains sequenced from one sample in a study of cytomegalovirus exposure and HLA in healthy donors. The PCR had 60 Vbeta and 13 Jbeta primers. Using immunoSEQ multiplex PCR, the repertoire was profiled, and TCRdb retains in-frame clones only, with some absent. The clone table shows more than 130,000 clones, with the ten largest holding 2% to 3%. The sequencing sample was made of PBMCs. The receptors were sampled from a man aged 35 to 55 in good health and CMV-seronegative.

The chain combines TRBV7-9 with TRBJ2-6; D is undetermined. There are 13 residues in the CDR3. Trimming left V 5 bases short and J 4 bases short, with 6 bases between. Per the germline V gene, CDR1 is SEHNR and CDR2 is FQNEAQ (reference sequence). The CDR3 DNA sequence: TGTGCCAGCAGCCGCGCGGGGGCCAACGTCCTGACTTTC. Translation: CASSRAGANVLTF.

The CDR3: CASTLSGVPEAFF. CDR3 bases: TGTGCCAGCACCCTGTCGGGGGTTCCTGAAGCTTTCTTT. This chain uses TRBV5-5 with TRBJ1-1; D possibly corresponds to TRBD1 (5 bases). From germline, CDR1 is SGHKS and CDR2 YYEKEE (reference sequence). The CDR3 totals 13 residues. Trimming took 6 bases from V and 6 from J, leaving 15 bases between them.

This sequence joins TRBV15 and TRBJ2-5, with 10 bases that match TRBD1. Losses at the gene ends were 0 bases for V and 5 bases for J; bases not matched to a gene: 3. Germline values: CDR1 LNHNV, CDR2 YYDKDF (reference sequence). CDR3 length equals 15 residues. The CDR3 here is CATSREDRGSETQYF. For the CDR3, the DNA is TGTGCCACCAGCAGAGAGGACAGGGGGTCGGAGACCCAGTACTTC.

This sequence joins TRBV19 and TRBJ2-3; TRBD2 is a possible D gene (6 bases). Trimming took 2 bases from V and 2 from J, leaving 14 bases between them. The CDR3 spans 16 residues. CDR1 LNHDA and CDR2 SQIVND come from the germline V gene (reference sequence). The CDR3 spells CASSIRSSVSTDTQYF. The CDR3 coding sequence is TGTGCCAGTAGTATACGGTCTAGCGTGTCCACAGATACGCAGTATTTT.

The rearrangement uses TRBV7-9 and TRBJ1-1; D unclear. V lost 5 bases, J lost 6 bases, and 16 bases lay in between. The CDR3 extends over 14 amino acids. CDR1 is SEHNR, CDR2 FQNEAQ, per germline (reference sequence). CDR3 sequence reads: CASSVLGGRAEAFF. The CDR3 nucleotides read TGTGCCAGCAGCGTACTCGGTGGCCGGGCTGAAGCTTTCTTT.

The rearrangement joins TRBV6-5 to TRBJ1-5; the D gene is possibly TRBD1 (6 bases). This CDR3 is 13 amino acids long. Germline V gives CDR1 MNHEY, CDR2 SVGAGI. The V gene lost 6 bases and the J gene lost 5 bases, with 11 bases spanning the gap. CDR3 nucleotide sequence: TGTGCCAGCAGACGACAGGAGTATCAGCCCCAGCATTTT. Its protein product is CASRRQEYQPQHF.

The chain recombines TRBV7-3 with TRBJ1-1; maybe TRBD1 (6 bases). The germline V gene encodes CDR1 SGHTA and CDR2 FQGTGA. The ends were cut back, 2 bases at V and 1 base at J, with 11 bases in the middle. This CDR3 is built from 15 residues. The CDR3 region has the DNA TGTGCCAGCAGCTTACTGGGGGCGAGGAACACTGAAGCTTTCTTT. Protein product: CASSLLGARNTEAFF.

The DNA of the CDR3 is TGCGCCAGCAGCTTGGGGACAGGGGCTGAAAAACTGTTTTTT. It is translated as CASSLGTGAEKLFF. The chain joins TRBV5-1 to TRBJ1-4, with 9 bases matching TRBD1. In germline, CDR1 is SGHRS, CDR2 YFSETQ. The junction had 1 base not matched to a gene; V was cut back by 0 bases and J by 7 bases. The CDR3 consists of 14 residues.

The chain has TRBV5-4 and TRBJ1-2; possible D gene TRBD1, 6 bases. Germline V gene sequence: CDR1 SGHNT, CDR2 YYREEE (reference sequence). This CDR3 is built from 15 residues. V was pared by 4 bases and J by 5 bases, with 18 bases between. The CDR3 here is CASSPASQGIYGYTF. DNA of the CDR3: TGTGCCAGCAGCCCGGCGAGCCAGGGGATTTATGGCTACACCTTC.

The chain carries TRBV14 and TRBJ2-2; the match to TRBD1 covers 9 bases. V trimming: 3 bases; J trimming: 5 bases; junction bases outside the gene matches: 1. Germline assignment: CDR1 SGHDN and CDR2 FVKESK. This CDR3 spans 14 amino acids. This CDR3 is CASSQDRGTGELFF. As DNA, the CDR3 is TGTGCCAGCAGCCAGGACAGGGGAACCGGGGAGCTGTTTTTT. Full variable domain (missing parts from reference TRBV14 and TRBJ2-2): EAGVTQFPSHSVIEKGQTVTLRCDPISGHDNLYWYRRVMGKEIKFLLHFVKESKQDESGMPNNRFLAERTGGTYSTLKVQPAELEDSGVYFCASSQDRGTGELFFGEGSRLTVL.

This rearrangement joins TRBV9 to TRBJ1-5, with TRBD1 as a possible D gene (6 bases). CDR3 size: 15 residues. The germline V gene has CDR1 SGDLS and CDR2 YYNGEE. Trimming took off 4 bases at V and 2 bases at J, with 13 bases between the two ends. DNA of the CDR3: TGTGCCAGCAGCTCCACAGGGTTTGGCAATCAGCCCCAGCATTTT. Its translation: CASSSTGFGNQPQHF.

The chain combines TRBV19 with TRBJ2-7, with D tentatively TRBD2 (7 bases). This CDR3 comprises 15 residues. Trimming cost V 2 bases and J 2 bases, with 13 bases left between them. Germline CDR1 LNHDA, CDR2 SQIVND (reference sequence). The CDR3 sequence: CASSITGGETYEQYF. The CDR3 DNA is TGTGCCAGTAGTATAACGGGGGGCGAGACCTACGAGCAGTACTTC.

CDR3 nucleotides: TGTGCCATCGGTTCTAGACAGGGGCATAACTATGGCTACACCTTC. It yields the protein CAIGSRQGHNYGYTF. The V call is TRBV10-3, the J call TRBJ1-2, with TRBD1 matching over 8 bases. This CDR3 is 15 amino acids long. Trimming removed 8 bases from V and 1 base from J; junction bases left unmatched: 9. Germline V gene sequence: CDR1 ENHRY, CDR2 SYGVKD.

V gene TRBV5-4 combines with J gene TRBJ1-1; 7 bases line up with TRBD1. This CDR3 contains 14 residues. The trim removed 0 bases at V and 5 bases at J, leaving 4 bases unmatched. CDR1 and CDR2 (germline): SGHNT, YYREEE (reference sequence). CDR3 nucleotide sequence: TGTGCCAGCAGCTTGGGACAGGGTATGACTGAAGCTTTCTTT. This gives the protein CASSLGQGMTEAFF.

The chain uses TRBV6-5 and TRBJ1-1, with D possibly TRBD1 on 5 matching bases. Per germline, CDR1 MNHEY and CDR2 SVGAGI. V shed 5 bases and J shed 0 bases, with 13 bases lying between them. This CDR3 has 15 amino acids. The CDR3 DNA sequence: TGTGCCAGCAGTCCGGCCAGGGTAATGAACACTGAAGCTTTCTTT. It yields the protein CASSPARVMNTEAFF.

The rearrangement links TRBV9 to TRBJ2-7; maybe TRBD2 (5 bases). The CDR3 runs 15 residues. V shed 4 bases and J shed 2 bases, with 16 bases lying between them. CDR1 and CDR2 (germline): SGDLS, YYNGEE. The CDR3 loop is CASSPFPGETYEQYF. The CDR3 DNA reads as TGTGCCAGCAGCCCTTTCCCTGGGGAGACCTACGAGCAGTACTTC.

The chain employs TRBV6-4 and TRBJ1-6; D is perhaps TRBD1 (5 bases). The CDR3 has 18 residues. V gave up 3 bases and J gave up 0 bases, with 15 bases separating them. CDR1 and CDR2 from the germline V gene are MRHNA and SNTAGT. DNA of the CDR3: TGTGCCAGCAGTGAAGCCCGACAGTCCAGCTCCTATAATTCACCCCTCCACTTT. Amino acids: CASSEARQSSSYNSPLHF.

The CDR3: CASSPPGQASIGADTQYF. The CDR3 DNA is TGTGCCAGCTCACCACCGGGGCAGGCAAGCATAGGGGCAGATACGCAGTATTTT. The chain recombines TRBV18 with TRBJ2-3; perhaps TRBD1 as D (5 bases). This CDR3 spans 18 amino acids. V lost 0 bases, J lost 4 bases, and 20 bases lay in between. The germline V gene has CDR1 KGHSH and CDR2 LQKENI.

CDR3 residues: CASTVLTRTGREAFF. The CDR3 region has the DNA TGTGCCAGCACCGTTCTAACCAGGACAGGTCGTGAAGCTTTCTTT. This sequence joins TRBV5-8 and TRBJ1-1; 7 bases line up with TRBD1. From germline, CDR1 is SGHTS and CDR2 YDEGEE. The ends lost 6 bases at V and 7 bases at J; junction bases unmatched: 15. The CDR3 is 15 residues long.

The rearrangement joins TRBV6-5 to TRBJ1-2, with 7 nucleotides matching TRBD1. There are 16 residues in the CDR3. Germline V gene lookup returns CDR1 MNHEY and CDR2 SVGAGI. V lost 2 bases to trimming and J lost 4 bases; unmatched junction nucleotides: 10. CDR3 residues: CASSYTTGTDIYGYTF. In DNA, the CDR3 is TGTGCCAGCAGTTACACAACCGGGACAGACATCTATGGCTACACCTTC.

The chain links TRBV4-2 to TRBJ2-5, with 10 positions matching TRBD2. V lost 1 base, J lost 3 bases, and 8 bases stayed unmatched. This CDR3 has 17 residues. Germline V CDR1 and CDR2: LGHNA, YNFKEQ. The CDR3 bases are TGTGCCAGCAGCCAAGTGCCTAGCGGGGGAGCCGAAGAGACCCAGTACTTC. Its translation is CASSQVPSGGAEETQYF.

The chain links TRBV9 to TRBJ2-2; D might be TRBD2 (5 bases). CDR1 SGDLS and CDR2 YYNGEE come from the germline V gene. The CDR3 runs 15 residues. V was shortened by 0 bases and J by 7 bases, with 13 bases between the two germline ends. CDR3 sequence (DNA): TGTGCCAGCAGCGTAGCTACGAGGGCCCACGGGGAGCTGTTTTTT. Amino acid sequence: CASSVATRAHGELFF.

V and J are TRBV5-4 and TRBJ1-1; possibly TRBD1 for D (5 bases). CDR1 and CDR2 (germline): SGHNT, YYREEE (reference sequence). The CDR3 has 16 amino acids. With 4 bases removed from V and 0 bases from J, the gap between germline ends came to 16 bases. CDR3 in amino acids: CASSRSGGVMNTEAFF. In DNA, the CDR3 is TGTGCCAGCAGCCGCTCTGGGGGGGTAATGAACACTGAAGCTTTCTTT.

The chain uses TRBV7-6 and TRBJ2-3, with 7 bases lining up with TRBD1. Germline V CDR1 and CDR2: SGHVS, FNYEAQ. The CDR3 consists of 16 residues. V was pared by 5 bases and J by 0 bases, with 8 bases of the junction left unmatched. The DNA for the CDR3 is TGTGCCAGCAGCCCGGGACAGATTTTTAGCACAGATACGCAGTATTTT. Translation gives CASSPGQIFSTDTQYF. Variable domain in full (rest from reference TRBV7-6 and TRBJ2-3): GAGVSQSPRYKVTKRGQDVALRCDPISGHVSLYWYRQALGQGPEFLTYFNYEAQQDKSGLPNDRFSAERPEGSISTLTIQRTEQRDSAMYRCASSPGQIFSTDTQYFGPGTRLTVL.

This rearrangement joins TRBV27 to TRBJ2-7; D possibly corresponds to TRBD2 (7 bases). CDR3 length: 15 residues. From germline, CDR1 is MNHEY and CDR2 SMNVEV (reference sequence). The ends were cut back, 5 bases at V and 3 bases at J, with 17 bases in the middle. The CDR3 nucleotides are TGTGCCAGCAGTAGGGGGGGCAGTTACAACTACGAGCAGTACTTC. Its translation: CASSRGGSYNYEQYF.

The chain links TRBV7-9 to TRBJ2-6; perhaps TRBD2 as D (7 bases). This CDR3 is built from 18 residues. Trimming cost V 10 bases and J 1 base, with 23 bases left between them. Germline V lookup: CDR1 SEHNR, CDR2 FQNEAQ (reference sequence). CDR3: CAIPLHGGPSSGANVLTF. DNA of the CDR3: TGTGCCATCCCCCTACACGGGGGGCCATCATCTGGGGCCAACGTCCTGACTTTC.

V and J are TRBV4-1 and TRBJ2-7; 10 nucleotides align to TRBD1. This CDR3 spans 16 amino acids. Germline V gene data show CDR1 as MGHRA and CDR2 as YSYEKL. Unmatched junction bases numbered 10, after V lost 4 bases and J lost 4 bases. DNA of the CDR3: TGCGCCAGCAGCCTCCAAGGCAGACAGGGGGCATACGAGCAGTACTTC. Its translation is CASSLQGRQGAYEQYF.

This chain connects TRBV7-6 to TRBJ1-1; 8 bases are a match to TRBD1. Trimming removed 1 base from V and 1 base from J; junction bases left unmatched: 11. The germline gives CDR1 SGHVS, CDR2 FNYEAQ. This CDR3 spans 18 amino acids. This CDR3 is CASSLELRDRRPNTEAFF. CDR3 in DNA: TGTGCCAGCAGCTTAGAACTCCGGGACAGGAGACCGAACACTGAAGCTTTCTTT.

The chain carries TRBV11-2 and TRBJ1-2; D is unclear. The CDR3 is 15 amino acids. Germline loops: CDR1 SGHAT, CDR2 FQNNGV. With 0 bases removed from V and 2 bases from J, the gap between germline ends came to 10 bases. As DNA, the CDR3 is TGTGCCAGCAGCTTAGATCACGGAGGGAACTATGGCTACACCTTC. It specifies CASSLDHGGNYGYTF.

The gene calls are TRBV19 and TRBJ2-2; TRBD1 aligns across 7 bases. The V segment lost 6 bases and the J segment 2 bases; nucleotides outside the gene matches: 6. The CDR3 totals 15 residues. Germline V gene lookup returns CDR1 LNHDA and CDR2 SQIVND (reference sequence). The chain's CDR3 is CASRADRANTGELFF. The CDR3 DNA is TGTGCCAGTAGGGCAGACAGGGCCAACACCGGGGAGCTGTTTTTT.

V is TRBV27 and J is TRBJ1-4, with a tentative D call TRBD1 (6 bases). The CDR3 sequence is 13 residues long. Per germline, CDR1 MNHEY and CDR2 SMNVEV (reference sequence). Trimming pared 3 bases from V and 8 bases from J, leaving 10 bases between. The CDR3 DNA reads as TGTGCCAGCAGTTTGGTCAGGGGCGAAAAACTGTTTTTT. As protein: CASSLVRGEKLFF.

The chain links TRBV25-1 to TRBJ2-1; TRBD1 is a possible D gene (6 bases). With 6 bases removed from V and 0 bases from J, the gap between germline ends came to 6 bases. The germline CDR1 and CDR2 sequences are MGHDK and SYGVNS. The CDR3 covers 13 residues. As DNA, the CDR3 is TGTGCCAGCAGGGACAGCTCCTACAATGAGCAGTTCTTC. The encoded protein is CASRDSSYNEQFF. The entire variable domain, with the rest obtained from reference TRBV25-1 and TRBJ2-1, is as follows: EADIYQTPRYLVIGTGKKITLECSQTMGHDKMYWYQQDPGMELHLIHYSYGVNSTEKGDLSSESTVSRIRTEHFPLTLESARPSHTSQYLCASRDSSYNEQFFGPGTRLTVL.